This TCR beta chain was recorded in a study of beta chain features in type 1 diabetes. As for the study in general: There were approximately 100 million sorted cells examined across all samples. Study conclusions and caveats: All four CD4+ subsets of Type 1 diabetes patients contained TCRB CDR3s that were moderately but significantly shorter.

The CDR3 totals 14 residues. V gave up 2 bases and J gave up 2 bases, with 10 bases separating them. The germline V gene encodes CDR1 SNHLY and CDR2 FYNNEI. All of the isolated RNA was reverse transcribed, so expressed TCRB transcripts were sequenced. The assay was immunoSEQ multiplex PCR, and TCRdb's table has in-frame clones only and misses some. The sample yields over 200,000 clones, approximately 11% seen once. For this clone: Its antigen is as yet unknown.

One heparinised draw, averaging roughly 0.12 L, was taken per donor. Sorting that relied on CD45RO/CCR7/CD25/CD127/CD95/CD27 yielded CD4+ naive, central memory, regulatory and stem cell-like memory cells. The chain links TRBV2 to TRBJ2-7; tentative D call: TRBD1 (5 bases). Specimen: naive CD4+ T cells from blood. The receptor's source is a man younger than 45 with type 1 diabetes. The CDR3, as DNA: TGTGCCAGCAGTGAAAACGGACACGCCTACGAGCAGTACTTC. It yields the protein CASSENGHAYEQYF. The variable domain in full, with the rest retrieved from reference TRBV2 and TRBJ2-7, is EPEVTQTPSHQVTQMGQEVILRCVPISNHLYFYWYRQILGQKVEFLVSFYNNEISEKSEIFDDQFSVERPDGSNFTLKIRSTKLEDSAMYFCASSENGHAYEQYFGPGTRLTVT.